These T cell receptor beta chains were read from a single sample in a study of OX40 agonist ivuxolimab in advanced cancers. Assay used: immunoSEQ multiplex PCR; TCRdb lists only in-frame clones, some missing. Of tens of thousands of clones detected, around 83% appear once; the ten largest clones hold roughly 6%. This material consisted of CD4+ or CD8+ T cells sorted from blood, taken in a trial of the OX40 agonist ivuxolimab. The receptors derive from an adult with an advanced solid tumor such as melanoma, head and neck, liver or kidney cancer. The CDR3 runs from the conserved cysteine through the conserved F or W. A D gene is named only where the DNA matches it firmly.

TRBV11-2	.	TRBJ2-1	CASSLDRAPYNEQFF
TRBV6-6	TRBD1	TRBJ1-3	CASSYRDRGAGNTIYF
TRBV29-1	.	TRBJ1-2	CSVEDMEKGQLFYGYTF
TRBV9	TRBD2	TRBJ2-1	CASSQRERAGDEQFF
TRBV11-1	.	TRBJ2-2	CASSPMKNTGELFF
TRBV9	.	TRBJ2-5	CASSVSGTTKETQYF
TRBV27	.	TRBJ2-2	CASKSWGGSNTGELFF
TRBV2	.	TRBJ1-5	CASSGTVDQPQHF
TRBV5-1	.	TRBJ1-1	CASSLAGSSMNTEAFF
TRBV7-2	TRBD1	TRBJ1-1	CASSLITGVNTEAFF
TRBV7-2	TRBD2	TRBJ2-2	CASSTSKGIAGGPPGELFF
TRBV6-5	.	TRBJ1-2	CASSYQGNGYTF
TRBV5-1	.	TRBJ2-5	CASSLVPQETQYF
TRBV6-5	TRBD2	TRBJ2-3	CASSYSGLADTQYF
TRBV5-4	TRBD2	TRBJ2-7	CASSPLAGRDEQYF
TRBV5-1	.	TRBJ1-2	CASSLGTGLGGYTF
TRBV5-1	TRBD1	TRBJ2-1	CASSRTDRGVNQFF
TRBV18	.	TRBJ1-5	CASSPDSNQPQHF
TRBV5-1	.	TRBJ2-5	CASSSTVTQETQYF
TRBV21-1	.	TRBJ2-4	CASSKRTLYIQYF
TRBV6-5	.	TRBJ2-1	CASSGWGRHNEQFF
TRBV7-9	TRBD2	TRBJ2-1	CASSAGLAGGTEQFF
TRBV11-2	.	TRBJ2-7	CASSLEDAYSYEQYF
TRBV5-1	TRBD2	TRBJ2-1	CASFSGGPYNEQFF
TRBV10-1	.	TRBJ1-1	CASNSGNTEAFF
TRBV19	TRBD1	TRBJ2-1	CASSIYGTASYNEQFF
TRBV6-1	TRBD1	TRBJ2-3	CASRGQVTDTQYF
TRBV2	TRBD1	TRBJ1-1	CASSDQGLGQGFAEAFF
TRBV6-1	.	TRBJ1-3	CASGNHLSGNTIYF
TRBV18	.	TRBJ1-2	CASSPPDGYGYTF
TRBV5-1	.	TRBJ1-5	CASSLGDNQPQHF
TRBV4-1	.	TRBJ1-5	CASSQDPGGGGIVQPQHF
TRBV29-1	TRBD1	TRBJ2-5	CSSQGDRETQYF
TRBV11-3	.	TRBJ1-1	CASSPGGGLNTEAFF
TRBV30	.	TRBJ1-2	CAWSGGPGGDYGYTF
TRBV5-8	TRBD1	TRBJ1-5	CASSAGQGAGPQHF
TRBV2	.	TRBJ1-1	CASRGGRTNTEAFF
TRBV19	.	TRBJ2-1	CASGGGGSSYNEQFF
TRBV2	.	TRBJ2-1	CASSPGVYNEQFF
TRBV15	.	TRBJ2-3	CATSGRGRTDTQYF
TRBV7-6	TRBD1	TRBJ1-5	CASSLETGSGQPQHF
TRBV18	.	TRBJ2-1	CASSPGPEQFF